These 22 T cell receptor beta chains were all obtained from the same sample, sequenced in a study of shared clonotypes between healthy human individuals. Produced via immunoSEQ multiplex PCR; TCRdb's table is partial and in-frame only. This table has under 600,000 clones, roughly 95% appearing once. Sequenced material: naive CD4+ T cells sorted from blood. The subset is: CD45RA+ positively selected. The receptor source for this set is a woman aged 25 to 45 in good health.

This rearrangement joins TRBV7-3 to TRBJ2-7, with 11 bases identical to TRBD2. The V gene's germline CDR1 is SGHTA and CDR2 FQGTGA. V shed 6 bases and J 2 bases; nucleotides not matched to a gene: 6. The CDR3 extends over 15 amino acids. CDR3 sequence: CASSPPGLAAYEQYF. CDR3 DNA sequence: TGTGCCAGCAGTCCCCCGGGACTAGCGGCCTACGAGCAGTACTTC.

The V gene is TRBV7-9, the J gene TRBJ2-2, with TRBD2 identical over 10 bases. This CDR3 region has 17 residues. J lost 6 bases, V lost 5 bases, and 12 bases had no gene match. CDR1 and CDR2 from the germline V gene are SEHNR and FQNEAQ (reference sequence). The CDR3 reads CASSLLAGVGFPGELFF. The CDR3 region has the DNA TGTGCCAGCAGCCTTCTAGCGGGAGTGGGATTTCCCGGGGAGCTGTTTTTT.

V and J are TRBV7-2 and TRBJ1-1; D is uncertain. The germline V and J ends were trimmed by 5 bases and 7 bases, with 14 bases remaining between them. Looked up from germline, CDR1 is SGHTA and CDR2 is FQGNSA. CDR3 size: 13 residues. CDR3 in amino acids: CASSPYQHIEAFF. The CDR3 DNA sequence: TGTGCCAGCAGCCCTTATCAACACATTGAAGCTTTCTTT.

The rearrangement uses TRBV29-1 and TRBJ2-6; either TRBD1 or TRBD2 may fit D (5 bases each). The germline CDR1 and CDR2 sequences are SQVTM and ANQGSEA. Deletions cut 4 bases from V and 0 bases from J, with 13 bases between. CDR3 length equals 16 residues. CDR3 nucleotide sequence: TGCAGCGTTGTGGGACGTCTAAACTCTGGGGCCAACGTCCTGACTTTC. It is translated as CSVVGRLNSGANVLTF.

This chain joins TRBV5-1 and TRBJ2-3; 8 bases are shared with TRBD2. CDR1 SGHRS and CDR2 YFSETQ come from the germline V gene. The CDR3 has 17 amino acids. With 1 base clipped from V and 2 bases from J, the junction kept 9 bases outside the gene matches. The CDR3 DNA sequence: TGCGCCAGCAGCTTGTCCCGGCTAGCGGGTTCCACAGATACGCAGTATTTT. Translating it yields CASSLSRLAGSTDTQYF.

The rearrangement uses TRBV18 and TRBJ2-1, with 10 bases identical to TRBD2. This CDR3 has 18 amino acids. V was clipped by 3 bases and J by 5 bases; unmatched bases: 13. Germline CDR1 is KGHSH and CDR2 is LQKENI. CDR3 amino acids: CASSPFTSGTRPHNEQFF. The CDR3 nucleotides are TGTGCCAGCTCACCGTTCACTAGCGGGACGCGCCCACACAATGAGCAGTTCTTC. Complete variable domain (other parts from reference TRBV18 and TRBJ2-1): NAGVMQNPRHLVRRRGQEARLRCSPMKGHSHVYWYRQLPEEGLKFMVYLQKENIIDESGMPKERFSAEFPKEGPSILRIQQVVRGDSAAYFCASSPFTSGTRPHNEQFFGPGTRLTVL.

J is TRBJ2-7 and V is TRBV27; tentatively, D is TRBD1 (6 bases). The CDR3 length is 14 residues. Germline loops: CDR1 MNHEY, CDR2 SMNVEV (reference sequence). Trimming pared 0 bases from V and 2 bases from J, leaving 8 bases between. CDR3 amino acids: CASSLSGQTYEQYF. The CDR3 DNA is TGTGCCAGCAGTTTATCGGGACAAACCTACGAGCAGTACTTC.

This rearrangement joins TRBV5-1 to TRBJ1-1; D is undetermined. Deletions cut 3 bases from V and 0 bases from J, with 15 bases between. Germline CDR1 SGHRS, CDR2 YFSETQ. The length of the CDR3 is 16 residues. The CDR3: CASSSGPGWVNTEAFF. DNA of the CDR3: TGCGCCAGCAGCTCGGGTCCAGGATGGGTGAACACTGAAGCTTTCTTT.

This chain joins TRBV7-9 and TRBJ1-4; no firm D call. Germline V lookup: CDR1 SEHNR, CDR2 FQNEAQ (reference sequence). The CDR3 extends over 17 amino acids. Deletions cut 1 base from V and 0 bases from J, with 12 bases between. Here the CDR3 DNA reads TGTGCCAGCAGCTTAGAGCGGACCTTCTCAACTAATGAAAAACTGTTTTTT. It yields the protein CASSLERTFSTNEKLFF.

This chain uses TRBV5-1 with TRBJ2-1; 8 nucleotides agree with TRBD1. V shed 5 bases and J 0 bases; nucleotides not matched to a gene: 4. Germline lookup yields CDR1 SGHRS and CDR2 YFSETQ. The CDR3 runs 15 residues. DNA of the CDR3: TGCGCCAGCAGTTCAGACAGGGGCTCCTACAATGAGCAGTTCTTC. Translation: CASSSDRGSYNEQFF.

This chain links TRBV9 with TRBJ1-1; perhaps TRBD1 as D (6 bases). There are 15 residues in the CDR3. The V end lost 2 bases, the J end lost 0 bases, and 11 bases lay between the germline ends. The germline V gene has CDR1 SGDLS and CDR2 YYNGEE. In DNA form, the CDR3 reads TGTGCCAGCAGCGTCCCGGGGGGCATGAACACTGAAGCTTTCTTT. This translates into CASSVPGGMNTEAFF.

The J gene is TRBJ1-2, the V gene TRBV19; a possible D gene is TRBD1 (5 bases). This CDR3 region has 15 residues. V lost 4 bases to trimming and J lost 4 bases, with 16 bases between them. Germline lookup yields CDR1 LNHDA and CDR2 SQIVND (reference sequence). Here the CDR3 reads CASSTFLGGFYGYTF. The CDR3 nucleotides are TGTGCCAGTAGTACCTTCCTGGGGGGGTTCTATGGCTACACCTTC.

The V call is TRBV6-5, the J call TRBJ2-7; no clear D gene. CDR3 size: 12 residues. Germline loops: CDR1 MNHEY, CDR2 SVGAGI. Trimming took off 0 bases at V and 5 bases at J, with 5 bases between the two ends. In nucleotides, the CDR3 is TGTGCCAGCAGTTACTCGTCGAACGAGCAGTACTTC. It specifies CASSYSSNEQYF.

The genes are TRBV6-1 and TRBJ1-2; D possibly corresponds to TRBD1 (5 bases). Trimming pared 7 bases from V and 0 bases from J, leaving 12 bases between. The CDR3 spans 14 residues. Germline V CDR1 and CDR2: MNHNS, SASEGT. CDR3 nucleotide sequence: TGTGCCAGCACCCGAGACAGCTCTAACTATGGCTACACCTTC. This translates into CASTRDSSNYGYTF.

V gene TRBV19 combines with J gene TRBJ2-5; 12 bases match TRBD2. V shed 5 bases and J 4 bases; nucleotides not matched to a gene: 5. This CDR3 comprises 15 residues. Germline lookup yields CDR1 LNHDA and CDR2 SQIVND (reference sequence). The CDR3 DNA follows: TGTGCCAGTAGTTGGACTAGCGGGAATTCAGAGACCCAGTACTTC. Encoded protein: CASSWTSGNSETQYF.

This chain joins TRBV6-1 and TRBJ1-1, with D unresolved. Per the germline V gene, CDR1 is MNHNS and CDR2 is SASEGT. There are 13 residues in the CDR3. The germline V and J ends were trimmed by 6 bases and 3 bases, with 11 bases remaining between them. CDR3 sequence: CASRQLQDTEAFF. The CDR3 DNA sequence: TGTGCCAGCAGACAGCTCCAGGACACTGAAGCTTTCTTT.

This clone was picked up a small number of times. This rearrangement joins TRBV5-6 to TRBJ1-5; unclear D gene. The CDR3 spans 14 residues. V was trimmed by 0 bases and J by 6 bases, leaving 10 bases between them. Germline CDR1 reads SGHDT; CDR2 reads YYEEEE. Written as DNA, the CDR3 is TGTGCCAGCAGCTTGGAAGGGTCTAGTCAGCCCCAGCATTTT. This codes for CASSLEGSSQPQHF.

This clone appeared a few times. V is TRBV4-1 and J is TRBJ2-7; 8 bases agree with TRBD1. The junction had 6 bases not matched to a gene; V was cut back by 2 bases and J by 6 bases. Germline-derived CDR1 and CDR2 are MGHRA and YSYEKL. The CDR3 is 14 amino acids. CDR3 coding DNA: TGCGCCAGCAGCCAACAGGGGGCTTGGGGCGAGCAGTACTTC. Translated: CASSQQGAWGEQYF.

V and J are TRBV28 and TRBJ2-7; 7 bases are a match to TRBD1. V shed 6 bases, J shed 6 bases, and the junction held 11 bases outside the gene matches. The CDR3 runs 14 residues. From germline, CDR1 is MDHEN and CDR2 SYDVKM. CDR3 amino acids: CASSKTGRLGEQYF. In nucleotides, the CDR3 is TGTGCCAGCAGCAAGACAGGGCGGCTTGGCGAGCAGTACTTC.

The chain combines TRBV5-1 with TRBJ2-7; 11 bases map to TRBD2. Unmatched junction bases numbered 3, after V lost 4 bases and J lost 0 bases. The CDR3 runs 15 residues. From germline, CDR1 is SGHRS and CDR2 YFSETQ. The DNA of the CDR3 is TGCGCCAGCAGCCTACTAGCGGGGGTCTCCTACGAGCAGTACTTC. It encodes CASSLLAGVSYEQYF.

The chain carries TRBV10-3 and TRBJ2-2; 8 positions match TRBD1. V lost 4 bases to trimming and J lost 5 bases; unmatched junction nucleotides: 6. CDR3 length: 15 amino acids. Germline-derived CDR1 and CDR2 are ENHRY and SYGVKD. The CDR3 reads CAISGLGQGTGELFF. CDR3 DNA: TGTGCCATCAGTGGCCTTGGACAGGGAACCGGGGAGCTGTTTTTT.

V gene TRBV5-1 combines with J gene TRBJ2-5, with 8 bases that match TRBD2. This CDR3 spans 15 amino acids. V shed 3 bases, J shed 4 bases, and the junction held 8 bases outside the gene matches. In germline, CDR1 is SGHRS, CDR2 YFSETQ. CDR3 amino acids: CASSSNLAGAETQYF. CDR3 nucleotide sequence: TGCGCCAGCAGCTCCAACCTAGCGGGCGCAGAGACCCAGTACTTC.